This is a list of T cell receptor beta chains from one sample in a study of blood T cell repertoires in COVID-19. Generated by immunoSEQ multiplex PCR, the TCRdb table keeps only in-frame clones and is missing some. The sample records roughly 200,000 clones, approximately 83% being singletons. The material sequenced was peripheral blood. These receptors all come from a man between 60 and 70 years old with acute or convalescent COVID-19. CDR3s include the opening cysteine and the closing phenylalanine or tryptophan. Fields, in order: J gene, clone size, V gene, D gene, CDR3 DNA, CDR3 protein. A D gene is named only where the DNA matches it firmly. Clone size is given for some rows only: seen once, a few or many times, or a class if the clone is expanded.

J: TRBJ1-2
size: .
V: TRBV18
D: TRBD1
DNA: TGTGCCAGCTCACCAGGGCAGGGGGCGAGCTATGGCTACACCTTC
CDR3: CASSPGQGASYGYTF

J: TRBJ1-1
size: .
V: TRBV20-1
D: .
DNA: TGCAGTGCTAGTTGGGCCCTGGAGGGTAAAGCTTTCTTT
CDR3: CSASWALEGKAFF

J: TRBJ1-1
size: few
V: TRBV12-3/TRBV12-4
D: .
DNA: TGTGCCAGCAGCTGGAGGGCCGAAGCTTTCTTT
CDR3: CASSWRAEAFF

J: TRBJ1-4
size: .
V: TRBV24-1
D: TRBD1
DNA: TGTGCCACCAGTGACCCCGGGACAGGGACTGAAAAACTGTTTTTT
CDR3: CATSDPGTGTEKLFF

J: TRBJ2-1
size: .
V: TRBV24-1
D: TRBD2
DNA: TGTGCCACCAGTGAAAGGACTAGCGGGAGGGCCTACAATGAGCAGTTCTTC
CDR3: CATSERTSGRAYNEQFF

J: TRBJ2-5
size: .
V: TRBV9
D: .
DNA: TGTGCCAGCAGTGGGGCGGGGAAAGAGACCCAGTACTTC
CDR3: CASSGAGKETQYF

J: TRBJ1-2
size: few
V: TRBV5-1
D: .
DNA: TGCGCCAGCAGCGCGACGGACAAACCCTATGGCTACACCTTC
CDR3: CASSATDKPYGYTF

J: TRBJ2-7
size: .
V: TRBV2
D: TRBD1
DNA: TGTGCCAGCACTCCCCGGGACAGGTATATCGAGCAGTACTTC
CDR3: CASTPRDRYIEQYF

J: TRBJ1-2
size: .
V: TRBV25-1
D: TRBD1
DNA: TGTGCCAGCAGTGGGTACAGGGGCGGCTATGGCTACACCTTC
CDR3: CASSGYRGGYGYTF

J: TRBJ2-7
size: .
V: TRBV24-1
D: .
DNA: TGTGCCACCAGTGCGGGAGACTCCTACGAGCAGTACTTC
CDR3: CATSAGDSYEQYF

J: TRBJ2-3
size: .
V: TRBV7-6
D: .
DNA: TGTGCCAGCAGCTTAGGGCTCCATGACACAGATACGCAGTATTTT
CDR3: CASSLGLHDTDTQYF

J: TRBJ1-2
size: .
V: TRBV4-1
D: TRBD1
DNA: TGCGCCAGCAGCCAGGGGACAGCAAATGGCTACACCTTC
CDR3: CASSQGTANGYTF

J: TRBJ2-1
size: .
V: TRBV30
D: TRBD2
DNA: TGTGCCTGGACCCGAGCTAGCGGCCCGAGCTCCTACAATGAGCAGTTCTTC
CDR3: CAWTRASGPSSYNEQFF

J: TRBJ1-1
size: .
V: TRBV4-1
D: .
DNA: TGCGCCAGCAGCCTAGGATGGGAGGTGAACACTGAAGCTTTCTTT
CDR3: CASSLGWEVNTEAFF

J: TRBJ2-3
size: .
V: TRBV5-1
D: TRBD2
DNA: TGCGCCAGCAGCTCGCGACTAGCGGGAGGGATAGATACGCAGTATTTT
CDR3: CASSSRLAGGIDTQYF

J: TRBJ1-2
size: .
V: TRBV2
D: .
DNA: TGTGCTTCCCGAGCGACCTCTAACTATGGCTACACCTTC
CDR3: CASRATSNYGYTF

J: TRBJ2-2
size: .
V: TRBV24-1
D: .
DNA: TGTGCCACCAGTTCTCGGGGGACCGGGGAGCTGTTTTTT
CDR3: CATSSRGTGELFF

J: TRBJ2-2
size: .
V: TRBV5-6
D: TRBD2
DNA: TGTGCCAGCACCGAAAGCGGGAGGACCTATACCGGGGAGCTGTTTTTT
CDR3: CASTESGRTYTGELFF

J: TRBJ1-4
size: once
V: TRBV6-5
D: TRBD1
DNA: TGTGCCAGCAACGGACAGGACCCTGAAAAACTGTTTTTT
CDR3: CASNGQDPEKLFF

J: TRBJ1-6
size: .
V: TRBV25-1
D: TRBD1
DNA: TGTGCCAGCAGTGAATCTTCTGGACAGGGCGGTTCACCCCTCCACTTT
CDR3: CASSESSGQGGSPLHF

J: TRBJ2-1
size: .
V: TRBV5-4
D: TRBD2
DNA: TGTGCCAGCAGCGTAAGCGGACTAGCGGGGGAGGAGCAGTTCTTC
CDR3: CASSVSGLAGEEQFF

J: TRBJ2-1
size: .
V: TRBV7-2
D: TRBD2
DNA: TGTGCCAGCAGTCCCACTAGCGCCTCCTACAATGAGCAGTTCTTC
CDR3: CASSPTSASYNEQFF

J: TRBJ1-1
size: .
V: TRBV27
D: TRBD1
DNA: TGTGCCAGCAGTTTAGCCCGAGACAGGGCGGGCACTGAAGCTTTCTTT
CDR3: CASSLARDRAGTEAFF

J: TRBJ2-5
size: .
V: TRBV3-1/TRBV3-2
D: .
DNA: TGTGCCAGCAGCCCCTCGATCTTGAGGGAGACCCAGTACTTC
CDR3: CASSPSILRETQYF

J: TRBJ2-3
size: .
V: TRBV6-5
D: .
DNA: TGTGCCAGTGGGGGTGCGGGGGCCACAGATACGCAGTATTTT
CDR3: CASGGAGATDTQYF

J: TRBJ1-6
size: .
V: TRBV30
D: .
DNA: TGTGCCTGGAGTTTGCAGGCGGGGGGTTCACCCCTCCACTTT
CDR3: CAWSLQAGGSPLHF

J: TRBJ2-2
size: once
V: TRBV7-7
D: TRBD2
DNA: TGTGCTAGCAGCTTACATAGCGGGAGCAACACCGGGGAGCTGTTTTTT
CDR3: CASSLHSGSNTGELFF

J: TRBJ1-1
size: .
V: TRBV27
D: .
DNA: TGTGCCAGCAGTTTATCGGGACACGGGACTGAAGCTTTCTTT
CDR3: CASSLSGHGTEAFF

J: TRBJ2-7
size: .
V: TRBV18
D: .
DNA: TGTGCCAGCTCACCGCCTAGCTCCTACGAGCAGTACTTC
CDR3: CASSPPSSYEQYF

J: TRBJ2-7
size: .
V: TRBV6-1
D: .
DNA: TGTGCCAGCAGTGAAGTAATCCAGGGAACCTACGAGCAGTACTTC
CDR3: CASSEVIQGTYEQYF

J: TRBJ1-3
size: .
V: TRBV11-2
D: .
DNA: TGTGCCAGCAGCTTCAGCAGGGCGTCTGGAAACACCATATATTTT
CDR3: CASSFSRASGNTIYF

J: TRBJ2-3
size: .
V: TRBV3-1/TRBV3-2
D: TRBD1
DNA: TGTGCCAGCAGCCTTGGGACAGGGGCGCAGTATTTT
CDR3: CASSLGTGAQYF

J: TRBJ1-3
size: few
V: TRBV9
D: .
DNA: TGTGCCAGCAGCCCCCGACAGACTGGAAACACCATATATTTT
CDR3: CASSPRQTGNTIYF

J: TRBJ2-5
size: .
V: TRBV27
D: .
DNA: TGTGCCAGCAGTCCCTCCCCGAGGGGGATTCAAGAGACCCAGTACTTC
CDR3: CASSPSPRGIQETQYF

J: TRBJ2-7
size: .
V: TRBV7-6
D: TRBD2
DNA: TGTGCCAGCAGCCCGTCTAGCGGGCCTTCCTACGAGCAGTACTTC
CDR3: CASSPSSGPSYEQYF

J: TRBJ2-1
size: .
V: TRBV7-8
D: .
DNA: TGTGCCAGCAGCCCAGTGTCTAGTCCCAATGCTGAGCAGTTCTTC
CDR3: CASSPVSSPNAEQFF

J: TRBJ1-1
size: .
V: TRBV4-1
D: .
DNA: TGCGCCAGCAGCCCTTTAAACGGGGGTCGCACTGAAGCTTTCTTT
CDR3: CASSPLNGGRTEAFF

J: TRBJ2-1
size: once
V: TRBV12-3/TRBV12-4
D: .
DNA: TGTGCCAGCAGTCATCATAATGAGCAGTTCTTC
CDR3: CASSHHNEQFF

J: TRBJ2-2
size: .
V: TRBV29-1
D: TRBD1
DNA: TGCAGCGCCGGGACAGTGAGTACCGGGGAGCTGTTTTTT
CDR3: CSAGTVSTGELFF

J: TRBJ2-1
size: .
V: TRBV3-1/TRBV3-2
D: .
DNA: TGTGCCAGCAGCGTCGGACAGAGGAACAATGAGCAGTTCTTC
CDR3: CASSVGQRNNEQFF

J: TRBJ2-1
size: .
V: TRBV24-1
D: .
DNA: TGTGCCACCAGTGGGTGGGAGAGCAACAATGAGCAGTTCTTC
CDR3: CATSGWESNNEQFF

J: TRBJ1-4
size: .
V: TRBV7-2
D: TRBD1
DNA: TGTGCCAGCAGCTTAGGGGACAGGGGGCGGATCGGCAATAATGAAAAACTGTTTTTT
CDR3: CASSLGDRGRIGNNEKLFF

J: TRBJ2-1
size: .
V: TRBV7-9
D: TRBD2
DNA: TGTGCCAGCAGGGCGGGGGGAGATGAGCAGTTCTTC
CDR3: CASRAGGDEQFF

J: TRBJ2-1
size: .
V: TRBV27
D: .
DNA: TGTGCCAGCCGTACACGTCCCTCCTACAATGAGCAGTTCTTC
CDR3: CASRTRPSYNEQFF

J: TRBJ2-3
size: .
V: TRBV19
D: .
DNA: TGTGCCAGTAGGTCGCCGGGAAGCGCAGATACGCAGTATTTT
CDR3: CASRSPGSADTQYF

J: TRBJ1-1
size: .
V: TRBV3-1/TRBV3-2
D: TRBD1
DNA: TGTGCCAGCAGCCCGGACGGACAGGGAAGACGGACTGAAGCTTTCTTT
CDR3: CASSPDGQGRRTEAFF

J: TRBJ2-1
size: .
V: TRBV7-9
D: TRBD2
DNA: TGTGCCAGCAGCCGACGAGGGACTAGCGGGAGGGCCATGGATGAGCAGTTCTTC
CDR3: CASSRRGTSGRAMDEQFF

J: TRBJ2-7
size: .
V: TRBV27
D: .
DNA: TGTGCCAGTTTAGGGGTTTACGAGCAGTACTTC
CDR3: CASLGVYEQYF

J: TRBJ1-4
size: .
V: TRBV3-1/TRBV3-2
D: .
DNA: TGTGCCAGCAGCCAACCTCAGGGGTTTAGGGAAAAACTGTTTTTT
CDR3: CASSQPQGFREKLFF

J: TRBJ2-1
size: .
V: TRBV24-1
D: .
DNA: TGTGCCACCAGTGATTCCGGTGCGGATGAGCAGTTCTTC
CDR3: CATSDSGADEQFF

J: TRBJ2-5
size: few
V: TRBV5-4
D: .
DNA: TGTGCCAGCAGCTTGTGGAGAGGGGAGACCCAGTACTTC
CDR3: CASSLWRGETQYF

J: TRBJ2-5
size: .
V: TRBV28
D: .
DNA: TGTGCCAGCAGTCAAACTCAGCGGACCCAGTACTTC
CDR3: CASSQTQRTQYF

J: TRBJ1-2
size: .
V: TRBV2
D: TRBD1
DNA: TGTGCCAGCAGGACAGGGGTGAATGGCTACACCTTC
CDR3: CASRTGVNGYTF

J: TRBJ1-4
size: .
V: TRBV5-1
D: TRBD1
DNA: TGCGCCAGCAGCTCTGACCGACAGGGAGAAAAACTGTTTTTT
CDR3: CASSSDRQGEKLFF

J: TRBJ2-1
size: .
V: TRBV7-3
D: .
DNA: TGTGCCAGCAGCCTAATCTACGGGGAGCAGTTCTTC
CDR3: CASSLIYGEQFF

J: TRBJ1-1
size: once
V: TRBV6-1
D: TRBD1
DNA: TGTGCCAGCAGTGAGACAGGGGGCTATGAGGACACTGAAGCTTTCTTT
CDR3: CASSETGGYEDTEAFF

J: TRBJ2-7
size: few
V: TRBV2
D: TRBD2
DNA: TGTGCCAGCACCAAAGGGACTAGCGGGGACCGCTACGAGCAGTACTTC
CDR3: CASTKGTSGDRYEQYF